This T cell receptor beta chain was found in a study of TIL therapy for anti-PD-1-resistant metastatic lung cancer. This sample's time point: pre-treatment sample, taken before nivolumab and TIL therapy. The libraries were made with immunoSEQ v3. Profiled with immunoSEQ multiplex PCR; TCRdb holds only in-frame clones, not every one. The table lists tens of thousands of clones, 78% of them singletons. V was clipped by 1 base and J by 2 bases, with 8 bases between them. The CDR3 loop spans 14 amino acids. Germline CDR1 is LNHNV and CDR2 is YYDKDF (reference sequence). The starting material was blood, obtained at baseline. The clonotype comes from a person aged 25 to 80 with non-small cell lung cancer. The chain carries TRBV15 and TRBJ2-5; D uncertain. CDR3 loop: CATSRVPGQETQYF. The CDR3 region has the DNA TGTGCCACCAGCAGAGTTCCGGGTCAAGAGACCCAGTACTTC.